The clone carrying this T cell receptor (beta chain) was detected only once. This entry is derived from a study of blood T cell repertoires in COVID-19. Study information: Material from acute and convalescent COVID-19 was sourced from the United States, Italy and Spain. Sources were T cells, B-cell-depleted T cells, or PBMCs; the material itself was cDNA or gDNA.

The CDR3 is 16 amino acids. V dropped 1 base and J dropped 2 bases, with 12 bases sitting between them. In germline, CDR1 is SGHTA, CDR2 FQGNSA. As handled by the study authors: Nucleated cell counts were estimated from reference gene primer amplification. Sequencing used immunoSEQ multiplex PCR; TCRdb keeps in-frame clones, though not all of them. That table is the source of V, J and clone size, and D and trimming were worked out from the DNA. Of fewer than 300,000 clones listed, about four fifths are singletons. V is TRBV7-2 and J is TRBJ1-5; the D is unclear. The clonotype was recovered from a woman in her late teens or twenties with acute or convalescent COVID-19. The sample comprised peripheral blood. CDR3 sequence: CASSLVGSVGNQPQHF. As DNA, the CDR3 is TGTGCCAGCAGCTTAGTCGGCAGCGTCGGCAATCAGCCCCAGCATTTT.